Listed here are 28 T cell receptor beta chains from one sample, sequenced in a study of cytotoxic CD8 clonotypes in ibrutinib-treated CLL. Sequencing was performed with immunoSEQ multiplex PCR; in TCRdb, only in-frame clones are kept and a portion is missing. The sample gives approximately 200,000 clones, over 60% of which show up once; 10% to 15% is in the top ten. The specimen comprised PBMCs, sampled after 24 months of ibrutinib treatment. These receptors were collected from a human donor with chronic lymphocytic leukemia.

This clone came up a few times. The rearrangement uses TRBV28 and TRBJ1-2; D remains ambiguous. Per the germline V gene, CDR1 is MDHEN and CDR2 is SYDVKM. The CDR3 runs to 11 residues. CDR3 bases: TGTGCACGGGAGGATAACTATGGCTACACCTTC. Translating it yields CAREDNYGYTF.

The chain links TRBV5-4 to TRBJ2-7, with D tentatively TRBD1 (5 bases). The CDR3 has 13 amino acids. Trimming removed 4 bases at V and 0 bases at J, with 8 bases between. Germline V gives CDR1 SGHNT, CDR2 YYREEE (reference sequence). In nucleotides, the CDR3 is TGTGCCAGCAGCCCGGACAACTCCTACGAGCAGTACTTC. Protein sequence: CASSPDNSYEQYF.

This sequence joins TRBV5-1 and TRBJ1-4; D ambiguous. V lost 5 bases, J lost 7 bases, and 12 bases lay in between. The CDR3 runs to 13 residues. Germline values: CDR1 SGHRS, CDR2 YFSETQ. The CDR3, as DNA: TGCGCCAGCAGATCCCAACCTAGTGAAAAACTGTTTTTT. It codes for CASRSQPSEKLFF.

The rearrangement joins TRBV7-2 to TRBJ2-7; 15 bases are shared with TRBD2. CDR3 length equals 17 residues. In germline, CDR1 is SGHTA, CDR2 FQGNSA. The junction had 5 bases not matched to a gene; V was cut back by 5 bases and J by 0 bases. The CDR3: CASSPGLAGGFSYEQYF. CDR3 DNA sequence: TGTGCCAGCAGCCCGGGACTAGCGGGAGGCTTCTCCTACGAGCAGTACTTC.

This clone came up once. This chain uses TRBV28 with TRBJ2-7; TRBD2 is a possible D gene (5 bases). V shed 6 bases and J shed 7 bases, with 16 bases lying between them. The CDR3 contains 13 residues. Germline loops: CDR1 MDHEN, CDR2 SYDVKM. CDR3: CASSDPAGEEQYF. The CDR3 DNA sequence: TGTGCCAGCAGCGACCCGGCCGGGGAGGAGCAGTACTTC.

V and J are TRBV5-1 and TRBJ2-1; 13 nucleotides align to TRBD2. In germline, CDR1 is SGHRS, CDR2 YFSETQ. The J segment lost 5 bases and the V segment lost 2 bases, leaving 10 bases of the junction unmatched. This CDR3 is built from 18 residues. In DNA form, the CDR3 reads TGCGCCAGCAGCTTTCCCACTAGCGGGAGGGCCCACGACAATGAGCAGTTCTTC. Its translation is CASSFPTSGRAHDNEQFF.

V is TRBV27 and J is TRBJ2-7, with D possibly matching TRBD2 (6 bases). The CDR3 is 15 residues long. Trimming took 5 bases from V and 6 from J, leaving 20 bases between them. Per the germline V gene, CDR1 is MNHEY and CDR2 is SMNVEV (reference sequence). The DNA for the CDR3 is TGTGCCAGCAGTACCCAACCAGCGGGCGTTCGCGAGCAGTACTTC. It yields the protein CASSTQPAGVREQYF.

This clone has more than one count but fewer than ten. The chain carries TRBV27 and TRBJ2-1; D gene uncertain. The CDR3 is 17 amino acids. Germline values: CDR1 MNHEY, CDR2 SMNVEV (reference sequence). Trimming took 1 base from V and 3 from J, leaving 16 bases between them. The CDR3 coding sequence is TGTGCCAGCAGTTTATTTGGGTCTTACTCTAACTACAATGAGCAGTTCTTC. The encoded protein is CASSLFGSYSNYNEQFF.

The genes are TRBV30 and TRBJ2-3, with 7 bases identical to TRBD2. This CDR3 region has 16 residues. V was pared by 2 bases and J by 4 bases, with 12 bases of the junction left unmatched. CDR1 and CDR2 (germline): GTSNPN, SVGIG (reference sequence). CDR3 DNA: TGTGCCTGGAGTCGACTTCGGGCTAGCGGCCCAGATACGCAGTATTTT. Residues: CAWSRLRASGPDTQYF.

The rearrangement uses TRBV6-4 and TRBJ2-7, with D unresolved. The CDR3 is made up of 11 amino acids. The V end lost 11 bases, the J end lost 6 bases, and 14 bases lay between the germline ends. CDR1 is MRHNA, CDR2 SNTAGT, per germline. CDR3 nucleotide sequence: TGTGCCGGTGATTTCCCATGCGAGCAGTACTTC. Translation: CAGDFPCEQYF.

The chain is built from TRBV19 and TRBJ1-5, with 8 bases fitting TRBD1. CDR1 is LNHDA, CDR2 SQIVND, per germline (reference sequence). The CDR3 is made up of 15 amino acids. V was pared by 8 bases and J by 5 bases, with 11 bases of the junction left unmatched. The CDR3 DNA is TGTGCCAGTTTGAGGCAGGGGGCCGAGTATCAGCCCCAGCATTTT. It encodes CASLRQGAEYQPQHF.

This clone was recorded a few times. V and J are TRBV19 and TRBJ2-5; no definite D call. V lost 2 bases and J 5 bases, leaving 9 bases between the germline ends. The CDR3 is 13 residues long. CDR1 and CDR2 from the germline V gene are LNHDA and SQIVND (reference sequence). CDR3 coding DNA: TGTGCCAGTAGTATATCTAGTCTGGAGACCCAGTACTTC. Its translation: CASSISSLETQYF.

This clone was seen more than once but under ten times. The chain uses TRBV18 and TRBJ1-1; no definite D call. Germline CDR1 reads KGHSH; CDR2 reads LQKENI. This CDR3 comprises 16 residues. The germline V and J ends were trimmed by 2 bases and 2 bases, with 15 bases remaining between them. DNA for the CDR3: TGTGCCAGCTCACCAGTTCTCTACAGCCGAAACACTGAAGCTTTCTTT. Amino acid sequence: CASSPVLYSRNTEAFF.

The rearrangement links TRBV30 to TRBJ2-6; D gene unclear. The CDR3 runs to 14 residues. CDR1 is GTSNPN and CDR2 is SVGIG in the germline V gene (reference sequence). V lost 2 bases and J lost 6, with 11 bases in between. The CDR3: CAWSYNPAANVLTF. The CDR3 region has the DNA TGTGCCTGGAGTTACAATCCAGCGGCCAACGTCCTGACTTTC.

This chain links TRBV5-1 with TRBJ2-7; 7 nucleotides line up with TRBD1. CDR1 and CDR2 from the germline V gene are SGHRS and YFSETQ. The V gene end was trimmed by 0 bases and the J gene end by 5 bases; junction bases not matched to a gene: 8. CDR3 size: 15 residues. For the CDR3, the DNA is TGCGCCAGCAGCTTGGGTGAACAGGGGTACCACGAGCAGTACTTC. It specifies CASSLGEQGYHEQYF.

The V gene is TRBV7-8, the J gene TRBJ1-1; 9 bases align to TRBD1. Germline assignment: CDR1 SGHVS and CDR2 FQNEAQ. After removal of 2 bases from V and 3 bases from J, the junction contained 7 bases not matched to a gene. The CDR3 spans 16 residues. The CDR3 DNA is TGTGCCAGCAGCTTACCCGGACAGGGGTTTTACACTGAAGCTTTCTTT. This translates into CASSLPGQGFYTEAFF.

The chain couples TRBV5-1 to TRBJ1-2, with 7 bases that match TRBD1. Germline loops: CDR1 SGHRS, CDR2 YFSETQ. The CDR3 sequence is 13 residues long. Trimming took 1 base from V and 6 from J; bases not matched to a gene: 3. CDR3 amino acids: CASSLNRGHGYTF. In DNA, the CDR3 is TGCGCCAGCAGCTTGAACAGGGGTCATGGCTACACCTTC.

The V and J genes are TRBV30 and TRBJ2-5; D gene unclear. Trimming pared 0 bases from V and 2 bases from J, leaving 7 bases between. From germline, CDR1 is GTSNPN and CDR2 SVGIG (reference sequence). The CDR3 extends over 13 amino acids. In nucleotides, the CDR3 is TGTGCCTGGAGTGTACACGCTCAAGAGACCCAGTACTTC. Amino acid sequence: CAWSVHAQETQYF.

This clone occurred a few times. The chain employs TRBV7-3 and TRBJ1-3; D is uncertain. The V end was cut by 5 bases, the J end by 4 bases, with 9 bases between. Germline V gene lookup returns CDR1 SGHTA and CDR2 FQGTGA. This CDR3 has 13 residues. CDR3 DNA sequence: TGTGCCAGCAGCCCAACAACGGGAAACACCATATATTTT. It translates to CASSPTTGNTIYF.

J is TRBJ1-2 and V is TRBV10-3; D not resolved. Trimming left V 4 bases short and J 5 bases short, with 23 bases between. Germline-derived CDR1 and CDR2 are ENHRY and SYGVKD. The CDR3 length is 17 residues. Here the CDR3 DNA reads TGTGCCATCAGTGCCCATGTTCTAAGGGAGGAGTGGTATGGCTACACCTTC. It translates to CAISAHVLREEWYGYTF.

This clone was seen a few times. The chain joins TRBV4-2 to TRBJ1-1, with a weak D call TRBD1 (6 bases). Trimming took 4 bases from V and 12 from J, leaving 24 bases between them. Germline V CDR1 and CDR2: LGHNA, YNFKEQ. The CDR3 totals 15 residues. CDR3 in DNA: TGTGCCAGCAGCCCCGGACAGTTTTTGACGAGCCTGACTTTCTTT. Translated, it gives CASSPGQFLTSLTFF.

The chain combines TRBV29-1 with TRBJ1-1; D is unresolved. The germline V gene has CDR1 SQVTM and CDR2 ANQGSEA. V was clipped by 4 bases and J by 0 bases, with 9 bases between them. The CDR3 totals 13 residues. The CDR3 reads CSVGGIMNTEAFF. The CDR3 DNA reads as TGCAGCGTTGGAGGGATTATGAACACTGAAGCTTTCTTT.

CDR3 DNA: TGTGCCAGCTCACTGGAGTTTTCGAACACTGAAGCTTTCTTT. This sequence encodes CASSLEFSNTEAFF. The genes are TRBV18 and TRBJ1-1, with unresolved D. The CDR3 loop spans 14 amino acids. The V end lost 4 bases, the J end lost 1 base, and 10 bases lay between the germline ends. CDR1 is KGHSH and CDR2 is LQKENI in the germline V gene. The full variable domain, in which reference TRBV18 and TRBJ1-1 provide the parts outside the CDR3, is NAGVMQNPRHLVRRRGQEARLRCSPMKGHSHVYWYRQLPEEGLKFMVYLQKENIIDESGMPKERFSAEFPKEGPSILRIQQVVRGDSAAYFCASSLEFSNTEAFFGQGTRLTVV.

The chain joins TRBV29-1 to TRBJ1-2; D not certain. V lost 2 bases to trimming and J lost 3 bases, with 10 bases between them. Germline V gene sequence: CDR1 SQVTM, CDR2 ANQGSEA. This CDR3 is 13 amino acids long. In DNA form, the CDR3 reads TGCAGCGTTGAACTCCCGCTTGACTATGGCTACACCTTC. Protein sequence: CSVELPLDYGYTF.

The rearrangement uses TRBV29-1 and TRBJ2-5; D remains unclear. V shed 4 bases and J shed 5 bases, with 14 bases lying between them. The CDR3 runs to 13 residues. Germline-derived CDR1 and CDR2 are SQVTM and ANQGSEA. CDR3: CSVVAGVWETQYF. The CDR3 coding sequence is TGCAGCGTTGTCGCCGGAGTTTGGGAGACCCAGTACTTC.

The rearrangement uses TRBV5-6 and TRBJ2-1; TRBD2 agrees at 10 bases. The germline gives CDR1 SGHDT, CDR2 YYEEEE. V lost 4 bases, J lost 9 bases, and 4 bases stayed unmatched. CDR3 length equals 13 residues. CDR3 in amino acids: CASSLGTSVEQFF. CDR3 coding DNA: TGTGCCAGCAGCCTGGGGACTAGCGTTGAGCAGTTCTTC.

The V and J genes are TRBV9 and TRBJ1-2, with 8 bases that match TRBD1. Trimming removed 0 bases from V and 8 bases from J; junction bases left unmatched: 9. CDR3 size: 15 residues. Germline V gives CDR1 SGDLS, CDR2 YYNGEE. The chain's CDR3 is CASSVVGQGASGYTF. CDR3 coding DNA: TGTGCCAGCAGCGTAGTCGGACAGGGTGCGTCCGGCTACACCTTC. The whole variable domain, remainder taken from reference TRBV9 and TRBJ1-2, is DSGVTQTPKHLITATGQRVTLRCSPRSGDLSVYWYQQSLDQGLQFLIQYYNGEERAKGNILERFSAQQFPDLHSELNLSSLELGDSALYFCASSVVGQGASGYTFGSGTRLTVV.

The chain links TRBV4-2 to TRBJ2-7; 10 positions agree with TRBD2. The CDR3 extends over 15 amino acids. From germline, CDR1 is LGHNA and CDR2 YNFKEQ. With V trimmed by 0 bases and J by 4 bases, 3 bases remained unmatched. The CDR3 bases are TGTGCCAGCAGCCAAGAACCTAGCGGGAGTTACGAGCAGTACTTC. Amino acids: CASSQEPSGSYEQYF.